A single sample gave rise to the 32 T cell receptor beta chains below, sequenced in a study of blood T cell repertoires in COVID-19. The data were produced by immunoSEQ multiplex PCR, yet TCRdb's version contains in-frame clones alone and is incomplete. The sample lists about 28,000 clones, over 70% occurring once. Input material: peripheral blood. These receptors were collected from a woman aged 55 to 70 with acute or convalescent COVID-19.

V and J are TRBV6-5 and TRBJ1-5; 7 positions agree with TRBD1. V was clipped by 5 bases and J by 3 bases; unmatched bases: 4. This CDR3 is built from 14 residues. The V gene's germline CDR1 is MNHEY and CDR2 SVGAGI. Written as DNA, the CDR3 is TGTGCCAGCAGTACAGGGGTGAACAATCAGCCCCAGCATTTT. As protein: CASSTGVNNQPQHF.

The table lists this clone with a count of one. The chain employs TRBV19 and TRBJ2-7; 8 bases are a match to TRBD1. CDR3 size: 14 residues. CDR1 and CDR2 (germline): LNHDA, SQIVND (reference sequence). V shed 8 bases, J shed 2 bases, and the junction held 8 bases outside the gene matches. The DNA of the CDR3 is TGTGCCAGTTCGGGCGGGACAGGAACCTACGAGCAGTACTTC. It specifies CASSGGTGTYEQYF. The full variable domain, rest sourced from reference TRBV19 and TRBJ2-7, is DGGITQSPKYLFRKEGQNVTLSCEQNLNHDAMYWYRQDPGQGLRLIYYSQIVNDFQKGDIAEGYSVSREKKESFPLTVTSAQKNPTAFYLCASSGGTGTYEQYFGPGTRLTVT.

The rearrangement links TRBV5-4 to TRBJ2-3, with 8 bases matching TRBD2. The CDR3 contains 15 residues. V dropped 4 bases and J dropped 3; count of bases not matched to a gene: 7. CDR1 SGHNT and CDR2 YYREEE come from the germline V gene (reference sequence). CDR3 residues: CASSTSGGSTDTQYF. The DNA of the CDR3 is TGTGCCAGCAGCACCAGCGGGGGTTCGACAGATACGCAGTATTTT.

The rearrangement links TRBV7-9 to TRBJ2-5; 8 positions match TRBD1. The V segment lost 5 bases and the J segment 1 base; nucleotides outside the gene matches: 6. The length of the CDR3 is 15 residues. Germline V gene sequence: CDR1 SEHNR, CDR2 FQNEAQ (reference sequence). The CDR3 DNA follows: TGTGCCAGCAGCAACAGGGGACAGGCCCAAGAGACCCAGTACTTC. As protein: CASSNRGQAQETQYF. The full variable domain, its missing parts supplied by reference TRBV7-9 and TRBJ2-5, is DTGVSQNPRHKITKRGQNVTFRCDPISEHNRLYWYRQTLGQGPEFLTYFQNEAQLEKSRLLSDRFSAERPKGSFSTLEIQRTEQGDSAMYLCASSNRGQAQETQYFGPGTRLLVL.

The chain is built from TRBV30 and TRBJ1-6; D not certain. V was pared by 3 bases and J by 5 bases, with 8 bases between. The CDR3 loop spans 13 amino acids. Per germline, CDR1 GTSNPN and CDR2 SVGIG (reference sequence). As DNA, the CDR3 is TGTGCCTGGAGCCGGGGAAATAATTCACCCCTCCACTTT. It yields the protein CAWSRGNNSPLHF.

The gene calls are TRBV6-5 and TRBJ2-7; 9 bases are shared with TRBD1. Per the germline V gene, CDR1 is MNHEY and CDR2 is SVGAGI. The CDR3 is made up of 12 amino acids. Losses at the gene ends were 6 bases for V and 6 bases for J; bases not matched to a gene: 3. The CDR3 DNA follows: TGTGCCAGCAGCCGGGACAGGGCCGAGCAGTACTTC. Its protein is CASSRDRAEQYF.

The J gene is TRBJ2-7, the V gene TRBV7-9, with TRBD1 matching over 12 bases. The CDR3 is made up of 17 amino acids. V lost 5 bases and J lost 6; bases outside the gene matches: 14. Germline V lookup: CDR1 SEHNR, CDR2 FQNEAQ (reference sequence). The CDR3 region has the DNA TGTGCCAGCAGCCTGGCTATCACGGGACAGGGGGCGAGCGAGCAGTACTTC. This sequence encodes CASSLAITGQGASEQYF.

This sequence joins TRBV7-8 and TRBJ2-7, with a tentative D call TRBD1 (6 bases). The CDR3 totals 14 residues. V was clipped by 2 bases and J by 4 bases, with 12 bases between them. Germline V CDR1 and CDR2: SGHVS, FQNEAQ. The CDR3 here is CASSLNQGLYEQYF. CDR3 DNA sequence: TGTGCCAGCAGCTTAAACCAGGGGCTATACGAGCAGTACTTC.

CDR3 loop: CASSLQGTLNTEAFF. For the CDR3, the DNA is TGTGCCAGCAGCTTACAGGGGACACTGAACACTGAAGCTTTCTTT. The chain couples TRBV11-2 to TRBJ1-1, with D perhaps TRBD1 (6 bases). The CDR3 has 15 amino acids. Trimming removed 2 bases from V and 0 bases from J, with 10 bases in between. CDR1 and CDR2 from the germline V gene are SGHAT and FQNNGV.

The rearrangement links TRBV11-2 to TRBJ2-7, with TRBD1 as a possible D gene (6 bases). The CDR3 contains 14 residues. Germline V gene data show CDR1 as SGHAT and CDR2 as FQNNGV. V lost 0 bases and J 2 bases, leaving 8 bases between the germline ends. This chain's CDR3 is CASSLEGGTYEQYF. The CDR3 coding sequence is TGTGCCAGCAGCTTAGAAGGGGGAACCTACGAGCAGTACTTC.

The V call is TRBV19, the J call TRBJ2-1; D is undetermined. The CDR3 loop spans 13 amino acids. Between the trimmed V and J ends, which lost 3 bases and 2 bases, there was a span of 5 bases. The germline CDR1 and CDR2 sequences are LNHDA and SQIVND (reference sequence). This chain's CDR3 is CASSIPPYNEQFF. The CDR3 coding sequence is TGTGCCAGTAGTATCCCTCCCTACAATGAGCAGTTCTTC. Full variable domain (missing parts from reference TRBV19 and TRBJ2-1): DGGITQSPKYLFRKEGQNVTLSCEQNLNHDAMYWYRQDPGQGLRLIYYSQIVNDFQKGDIAEGYSVSREKKESFPLTVTSAQKNPTAFYLCASSIPPYNEQFFGPGTRLTVL.

This chain connects TRBV13 to TRBJ1-2, with D unclear. Trimming took 7 bases from V and 7 from J, leaving 13 bases between them. This CDR3 is built from 12 residues. Germline V gene lookup returns CDR1 PRHDT and CDR2 FYEKMQ (reference sequence). CDR3 loop: CASNPPGSGYTF. In nucleotides, the CDR3 is TGTGCCAGCAACCCCCCCGGGAGTGGCTACACCTTC.

The chain uses TRBV5-1 and TRBJ2-1; TRBD2 matches 7 bases. Germline CDR1 SGHRS, CDR2 YFSETQ. This CDR3 comprises 14 residues. The trim removed 0 bases at V and 5 bases at J, leaving 2 bases unmatched. As DNA, the CDR3 is TGCGCCAGCAGCTTGGGACTAGCCAACAATGAGCAGTTCTTC. This codes for CASSLGLANNEQFF.

The rearrangement uses TRBV28 and TRBJ1-2; a possible D gene is TRBD1 (6 bases). This CDR3 contains 15 residues. V lost 6 bases to trimming and J lost 6 bases, with 20 bases between them. The germline V gene has CDR1 MDHEN and CDR2 SYDVKM. CDR3 sequence (DNA): TGTGCCAGCAGACGAGCAGGGGCCAGCCTTGATGGCTACACCTTC. It encodes CASRRAGASLDGYTF.

The chain recombines TRBV6-1 with TRBJ1-6; D gene ambiguous. The V gene lost 2 bases and the J gene lost 6 bases, with 23 bases spanning the gap. CDR1 and CDR2 (germline): MNHNS, SASEGT. The CDR3 has 19 residues. In nucleotides, the CDR3 is TGTGCCAGCAGTGAAAATATCGGTGTCGGCGGCGCGGGTAATTCACCCCTCCACTTT. Encoded protein: CASSENIGVGGAGNSPLHF.

V usage is TRBV4-1 and J usage is TRBJ1-1, with 8 bases fitting TRBD1. The CDR3 has 17 residues. Unmatched junction bases numbered 9, after V lost 0 bases and J lost 3 bases. CDR1 and CDR2 (germline): MGHRA, YSYEKL. CDR3 in amino acids: CASSQDRQGATDTEAFF. The CDR3 nucleotides read TGCGCCAGCAGCCAAGATAGGCAGGGGGCAACGGACACTGAAGCTTTCTTT.

The rearrangement links TRBV5-5 to TRBJ1-4; 7 nucleotides match TRBD1. The germline gives CDR1 SGHKS, CDR2 YYEKEE (reference sequence). The trim removed 4 bases at V and 0 bases at J, leaving 9 bases unmatched. CDR3 size: 17 residues. The DNA for the CDR3 is TGTGCCAGCAGCGCCGAAAGACAGGGAACAACTAATGAAAAACTGTTTTTT. It is translated as CASSAERQGTTNEKLFF.

The genes are TRBV11-2 and TRBJ2-1, with TRBD2 identical over 7 bases. Trimming at V came to 7 bases and at J to 4 bases, leaving 7 bases not matched to a gene. The CDR3 is 14 amino acids. From germline, CDR1 is SGHAT and CDR2 FQNNGV. Here the CDR3 DNA reads TGTGCCAGCAACCCCGGGGGGACTTACAATGAGCAGTTCTTC. This encodes CASNPGGTYNEQFF.

The chain employs TRBV2 and TRBJ1-1; 9 bases fit TRBD1. Trimming removed 9 bases from V and 11 bases from J; junction bases left unmatched: 13. Germline-derived CDR1 and CDR2 are SNHLY and FYNNEI. This CDR3 is 13 amino acids long. The CDR3 DNA reads TGTGCCAGAGAAATACAGGGGGCTGTGGTGGCTTTCTTT. Its translation is CAREIQGAVVAFF.

V is TRBV5-5 and J is TRBJ1-1; D possibly corresponds to TRBD1 (5 bases). This CDR3 is 14 amino acids long. CDR1 and CDR2 (germline): SGHKS, YYEKEE (reference sequence). Trimming shortened V by 4 bases and J by 0 bases, and 10 bases separated the two germline ends. The CDR3 coding sequence is TGTGCCAGCAGCACGGGACTTATGAACACTGAAGCTTTCTTT. Encoded protein: CASSTGLMNTEAFF.

The V and J genes are TRBV4-1 and TRBJ2-5; the match to TRBD1 covers 9 bases. The V and J ends lost 5 bases and 1 base, in that order; junction bases with no gene match: 8. Looked up from germline, CDR1 is MGHRA and CDR2 is YSYEKL. This CDR3 has 16 amino acids. In nucleotides, the CDR3 is TGCGCCAGCAGCGGGTACAGGGGGCGCCCCCAAGAGACCCAGTACTTC. Translating gives CASSGYRGRPQETQYF.

The chain joins TRBV6-5 to TRBJ1-1, with a tentative D call TRBD1 (5 bases). Trimming stripped 2 bases from V and 1 base from J, with 8 bases between. Germline CDR1 reads MNHEY; CDR2 reads SVGAGI. The CDR3 totals 14 residues. Here the CDR3 reads CASSYVTGNTEAFF. In nucleotides, the CDR3 is TGTGCCAGCAGTTACGTCACAGGGAACACTGAAGCTTTCTTT.

In the case of this clone: An end of the junction differs from the germline gene, which may be a read error. This chain uses TRBV4-1 with TRBJ1-6, with 9 bases lining up with TRBD1. Germline assignment: CDR1 MGHRA and CDR2 YSYEKL. This CDR3 comprises 15 residues. The CDR3 protein is CASSQGTGDKSPLHF. The CDR3, as DNA: TGCGCCAGCAGCCAAGGGACAGGGGATAAGTCACCCCTCCACTTT.

This chain uses TRBV7-3 with TRBJ2-3; D possibly corresponds to TRBD1 (5 bases). Deletions cut 5 bases from V and 0 bases from J, with 12 bases between. CDR1 SGHTA and CDR2 FQGTGA come from the germline V gene. The CDR3 spans 15 residues. In DNA form, the CDR3 reads TGTGCCAGCAGCCAGGGTAGCCTCAGCACAGATACGCAGTATTTT. Translating it yields CASSQGSLSTDTQYF. The variable domain in full, completed from reference TRBV7-3 and TRBJ2-3, reads GAGVSQTPSNKVTEKGKYVELRCDPISGHTALYWYRQSLGQGPEFLIYFQGTGAADDSGLPNDRFFAVRPEGSVSTLKIQRTERGDSAVYLCASSQGSLSTDTQYFGPGTRLTVL.

A single count supports this clone. V and J are TRBV29-1 and TRBJ2-7, with TRBD1 matching 8 bases. Germline CDR1 reads SQVTM; CDR2 reads ANQGSEA. The CDR3 extends over 13 amino acids. Unmatched junction bases numbered 11, after V lost 6 bases and J lost 7 bases. The CDR3 nucleotides are TGCAGCGTGGAGAGCCGGACAGGGTTTGAGCAGTACTTC. Amino acid sequence: CSVESRTGFEQYF.

This clone was detected a few times. The J gene is TRBJ1-1, the V gene TRBV28; no reliable D call. The germline V gene encodes CDR1 MDHEN and CDR2 SYDVKM. V gave up 4 bases and J gave up 6 bases, with 6 bases separating them. The length of the CDR3 is 11 residues. This CDR3 is CASSWASEAFF. For the CDR3, the DNA is TGTGCCAGCAGTTGGGCCTCTGAAGCTTTCTTT.

V usage is TRBV6-2 or TRBV6-3 and J usage is TRBJ1-2; TRBD1 might be the D (5 bases). CDR1 is MNHEY and CDR2 is SVGEGT in the germline V gene. CDR3 length equals 15 residues. Trimming took off 2 bases at V and 8 bases at J, with 18 bases between the two ends. CDR3 in DNA: TGTGCCAGCAGTTACCGATCAGGGTCGTCGGAGGGCTACACCTTC. Its translation: CASSYRSGSSEGYTF.

This chain links TRBV7-9 with TRBJ2-2, with 14 positions matching TRBD2. Unmatched junction bases numbered 8, after V lost 1 base and J lost 4 bases. Per the germline V gene, CDR1 is SEHNR and CDR2 is FQNEAQ (reference sequence). The CDR3 has 19 amino acids. The CDR3 DNA follows: TGTGCCAGCAGCTTAGAAGTCGGGACTAGCGGGGGAGGCACCGGGGAGCTGTTTTTT. Encoded protein: CASSLEVGTSGGGTGELFF.

This chain links TRBV13 with TRBJ2-7, with a tentative D call TRBD1 (5 bases). The length of the CDR3 is 12 residues. V was clipped by 4 bases and J by 5 bases, with 9 bases between them. Germline V gene lookup returns CDR1 PRHDT and CDR2 FYEKMQ (reference sequence). In nucleotides, the CDR3 is TGTGCCAGCAGCTGGGGCCATCACGAGCAGTACTTC. It encodes CASSWGHHEQYF. Drawing the rest from reference TRBV13 and TRBJ2-7, the complete variable domain is AAGVIQSPRHLIKEKRETATLKCYPIPRHDTVYWYQQGPGQDPQFLISFYEKMQSDKGSIPDRFSAQQFSDYHSELNMSSLELGDSALYFCASSWGHHEQYFGPGTRLTVT.

The chain employs TRBV2 and TRBJ2-7, with TRBD1 identical over 9 bases. The CDR3 contains 15 residues. J was trimmed by 3 bases and V by 6 bases; bases with no gene match: 9. Germline values: CDR1 SNHLY, CDR2 FYNNEI. Written as DNA, the CDR3 is TGTGCCAGCAGCCTTCCCAGGACAGGGGACTACGAGCAGTACTTC. It codes for CASSLPRTGDYEQYF.

In this sample, this clone turned up a few times. The V and J genes are TRBV11-1 and TRBJ2-3; 10 bases align to TRBD2. CDR1 and CDR2 from the germline V gene are SGHAT and FQDESV (reference sequence). The CDR3 consists of 15 residues. Trimming cost V 6 bases and J 9 bases; bases outside gene matches: 12. CDR3 sequence reads: CASSIAGGPGGTQYF. As DNA, the CDR3 is TGTGCCAGCAGTATAGCGGGGGGCCCGGGGGGGACGCAGTATTTT.

The chain links TRBV4-1 to TRBJ2-3, with 9 bases fitting TRBD1. The germline CDR1 and CDR2 sequences are MGHRA and YSYEKL. The CDR3 has 16 amino acids. The V and J ends lost 0 bases and 2 bases, in that order; junction bases with no gene match: 3. CDR3 amino acids: CASSQEDRGFTDTQYF. CDR3 DNA sequence: TGCGCCAGCAGCCAAGAGGACAGGGGATTCACAGATACGCAGTATTTT.